A single sample gave rise to the 15 T cell receptor beta chains below, sequenced in a study of T cells in Graves' hyperthyroidism and ophthalmopathy (dated by TCRdb to about 2019). The library was produced with multiplex PCR. The listed sequencing device is Illumina HiSeq 2000. The TCR beta CDR3 regions were amplified from the RNA transcripts. The TCR CDR3 was subjected to a first round of RT-PCR using the HTBI primer set and the Qiagen OneStep RT-PCR kit. TCRdb handled the public reads itself, with Q25 trimming in fastp and clone calling in MiXCR, and kept productive beta chains. Identical CDR3 protein sequences are pooled into one entry, listed with their most common genes and DNA. The sample profile shows 600,000 to 800,000 distinct CDR3 sequences; about a third of them were found once. Clones ranked in the top ten supply around 31% of the sample. Material: blood. Receptor source: a middle-aged woman with Graves' hyperthyroidism.

The V call is TRBV29-1, the J call TRBJ2-2, with D unresolved. The germline V gene encodes CDR1 SQVTM and CDR2 ANQGSEA. With 4 bases removed from V and 6 bases from J, the gap between germline ends came to 9 bases. The CDR3 is 12 residues long. The CDR3 nucleotides are TGCAGCGTTGTTATCAGTCCCGGGGAGCTGTTTTTT. Translated: CSVVISPGELFF.

The chain uses TRBV5-1 and TRBJ1-6; D is undetermined. The CDR3 is 15 amino acids. Germline assignment: CDR1 SGHRS and CDR2 YFSETQ. The V and J ends lost 9 bases and 0 bases respectively, with 13 bases between them. Here the CDR3 DNA reads TGCGCCACCTCAGAGCGGAGCTCCTATAATTCACCCCTCCACTTT. Translation: CATSERSSYNSPLHF.

This sequence joins TRBV7-9 and TRBJ2-5; D is ambiguous. The CDR3 covers 13 residues. Trimming pared 10 bases from V and 2 bases from J, leaving 14 bases between. Germline lookup yields CDR1 SEHNR and CDR2 FQNEAQ (reference sequence). The CDR3 region is CATPETEQETQYF. The CDR3 DNA sequence: TGTGCCACCCCGGAAACAGAACAAGAGACCCAGTACTTC.

This chain joins TRBV6-5 and TRBJ2-5, with 7 bases identical to TRBD1. The J call could be wrong; TRBJ2-7 is a better fit for the DNA end. The CDR3 sequence is 16 residues long. Germline V gene sequence: CDR1 MNHEY, CDR2 SVGAGI. CDR3 in amino acids: CASRPMTGKLTYEQYF. The CDR3 DNA follows: TGTGCCAGCAGACCCATGACAGGGAAACTGACCTACGAGCAGTACTTC.

The chain links TRBV6-5 to TRBJ2-7; no clear D gene. Germline CDR1 is MNHEY and CDR2 is SVGAGI. V lost 5 bases to trimming and J lost 6 bases, with 14 bases between them. The CDR3 is 13 residues long. The chain's CDR3 is CASSRPSLPEQYF. CDR3 nucleotide sequence: TGTGCCAGCAGTCGGCCTAGTCTTCCCGAGCAGTACTTC.

This clonotype was detected many times. The rearrangement joins TRBV5-8 to TRBJ1-6; D is possibly TRBD1 (6 bases). The germline V gene has CDR1 SGHTS and CDR2 YDEGEE. V was cut by 4 bases and J by 4 bases, with 12 bases left in between. The CDR3 length is 15 residues. CDR3 in amino acids: CASSPTGQYNSPLHF. CDR3 bases: TGTGCCAGCAGCCCTACCGGACAGTATAATTCACCCCTCCACTTT. Together with reference TRBV5-8 and TRBJ1-6, the CDR3 gives the full variable domain: EAGVTQSPTHLIKTRGQQATLRCSPISGHTSVYWYQQALGLGLQFLLWYDEGEERNRGNFPPRFSGRQFPNYSSELNVNALELEDSALYLCASSPTGQYNSPLHFGNGTRLTVT.

The chain joins TRBV29-1 to TRBJ1-1, with 9 bases lining up with TRBD1. This CDR3 has 17 amino acids. Per the germline V gene, CDR1 is SQVTM and CDR2 is ANQGSEA. V was clipped by 7 bases and J by 0 bases; unmatched bases: 15. The CDR3 nucleotides read TGCAGCGCAACAGGGGGCGCGGGGTCGGCGATGAACACTGAAGCTTTCTTT. Its protein product is CSATGGAGSAMNTEAFF.

This clonotype was counted at least ten times. This rearrangement joins TRBV29-1 to TRBJ2-5; weak D call: TRBD2 (5 bases). CDR3 length: 14 residues. Germline V gives CDR1 SQVTM, CDR2 ANQGSEA. Between the trimmed V and J ends, which lost 5 bases and 5 bases, there was a span of 18 bases. Written as DNA, the CDR3 is TGCAGCGTTCGTGAGGGCCTCCGTGGGGAGACCCAGTACTTC. This gives the protein CSVREGLRGETQYF.

The V and J genes are TRBV7-1 and TRBJ1-6; TRBD1 is a possible D gene (5 bases). TRBV7-1 is an ORF; its function is uncertain. CDR3 length equals 15 residues. Trimming pared 3 bases from V and 12 bases from J, leaving 18 bases between. CDR3 loop: CASSSSGIAVQPLHF. The CDR3 region has the DNA TGTGCCAGCAGCTCTTCAGGGATTGCGGTTCAACCCCTCCACTTT.

Many counts were recorded for this clonotype. The chain carries TRBV20-1 and TRBJ2-3; D gene ambiguous. The CDR3 extends over 14 amino acids. Germline V gene sequence: CDR1 DFQATT, CDR2 SNEGSKA (reference sequence). V was shortened by 5 bases and J by 0 bases, with 12 bases between the two germline ends. CDR3 in DNA: TGCAGTGCTCACCACCCGCGGAGCACAGATACGCAGTATTTT. This translates into CSAHHPRSTDTQYF.

On this clonotype itself: Possible read error: a much larger clone is one base away. The rearrangement links TRBV20-1 to TRBJ2-5; D is perhaps TRBD1 or TRBD2 (5 bases each). This CDR3 contains 13 residues. Germline loops: CDR1 DFQATT, CDR2 SNEGSKA (reference sequence). The CDR3 region has the DNA TGCAGTGCTCCGAGGGGATTCCAAGGGACCCAGTACTTC. Translated, it gives CSAPRGFQGTQYF.

This clonotype was counted at least ten times. The chain carries TRBV6-5 and TRBJ2-5; a weak D match, TRBD2 (5 bases). Trimming stripped 2 bases from V and 2 bases from J, with 9 bases between. This CDR3 comprises 14 residues. Germline V gene data show CDR1 as MNHEY and CDR2 as SVGAGI. The chain's CDR3 is CASSYLSDQETQYF. CDR3 bases: TGTGCCAGCAGTTACCTTAGCGATCAAGAGACCCAGTACTTC.

This clonotype was detected many times. CDR3 sequence: CASSVGLAGQGEQYF. The CDR3 bases are TGTGCCAGCAGCGTAGGTCTAGCGGGACAGGGCGAGCAGTACTTC. The gene calls are TRBV9 and TRBJ2-7; possibly TRBD1 or TRBD2 for D (9 bases each). CDR1 is SGDLS, CDR2 YYNGEE, per germline. Between the trimmed V and J ends, which lost 0 bases and 6 bases, there was a span of 16 bases. The CDR3 loop spans 15 amino acids.

This rearrangement joins TRBV10-1 to TRBJ2-3; D is uncertain. Germline-derived CDR1 and CDR2 are WNHNN and SYGVQD (reference sequence). Trimming left V 2 bases short and J 11 bases short, with 17 bases between. The CDR3 extends over 14 amino acids. CDR3: CASSETRLREGQYF. The CDR3 bases are TGCGCCAGCAGTGAGACAAGACTTCGCGAAGGGCAGTATTTT.

The chain couples TRBV19 to TRBJ2-7, with 10 bases fitting TRBD2. In germline, CDR1 is LNHDA, CDR2 SQIVND (reference sequence). The CDR3 runs to 15 residues. The V and J ends lost 8 bases and 3 bases, in that order; junction bases with no gene match: 10. CDR3 region: CASQRTSGSNYEQYF. CDR3 nucleotide sequence: TGTGCCAGTCAGCGGACTAGCGGATCGAACTACGAGCAGTACTTC.